This T cell receptor (beta chain) was sequenced during a study of beta chain features in type 1 diabetes. At the level of the study: Cells sorted and examined across all samples totaled more than 90,000,000. Study-level points and caveats: Possibly, sequencing cDNA over-represented cells that had high TCR expression levels. Moderate yet significant TCRB CDR3 shortening was seen in Type 1 diabetes patients in all four CD4+ subsets.

One heparinised blood draw averaging about 120 mL was given by each donor. Reverse transcription of all isolated RNA meant that expressed TCRB transcripts were sequenced. Only in-frame clones appear in the TCRdb table, and some are missing; sequencing was by immunoSEQ multiplex PCR. Among around 140,000 clones listed, about 10% were seen once. Concerning this clone: The antigen is unknown.

This clonotype was obtained from a man aged 25 to 40 with type 1 diabetes. Sequencing used central memory CD4+ T cells from blood.

The CDR3 reads CASRETGGTTEAFF. The CDR3 DNA reads TGTGCCAGCAGAGAGACAGGGGGGACCACTGAAGCTTTCTTT. The chain is built from TRBV6-5 and TRBJ1-1; 9 nucleotides agree with TRBD1. The CDR3 has 14 amino acids. Germline trimming cut 6 bases from V and 4 bases from J; bases unmatched to any gene: 6. The V gene's germline CDR1 is MNHEY and CDR2 SVGAGI.